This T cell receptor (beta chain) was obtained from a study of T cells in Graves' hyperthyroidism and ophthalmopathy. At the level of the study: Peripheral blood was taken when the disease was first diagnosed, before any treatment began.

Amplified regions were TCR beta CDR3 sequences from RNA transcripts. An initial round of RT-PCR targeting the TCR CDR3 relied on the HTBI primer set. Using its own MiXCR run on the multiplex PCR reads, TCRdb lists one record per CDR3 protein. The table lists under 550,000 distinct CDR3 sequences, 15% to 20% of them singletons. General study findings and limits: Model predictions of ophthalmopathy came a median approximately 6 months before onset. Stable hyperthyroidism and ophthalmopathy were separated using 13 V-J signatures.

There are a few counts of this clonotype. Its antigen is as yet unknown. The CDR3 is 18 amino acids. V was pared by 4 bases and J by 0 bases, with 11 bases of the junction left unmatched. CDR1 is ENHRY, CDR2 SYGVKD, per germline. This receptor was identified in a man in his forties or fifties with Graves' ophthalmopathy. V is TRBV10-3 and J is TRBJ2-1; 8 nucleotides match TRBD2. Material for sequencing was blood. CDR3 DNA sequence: TGTGCCATCAGTGGTCCGGGGCTAGCGGGTAGCTCCTACAATGAGCAGTTCTTC. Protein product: CAISGPGLAGSSYNEQFF.